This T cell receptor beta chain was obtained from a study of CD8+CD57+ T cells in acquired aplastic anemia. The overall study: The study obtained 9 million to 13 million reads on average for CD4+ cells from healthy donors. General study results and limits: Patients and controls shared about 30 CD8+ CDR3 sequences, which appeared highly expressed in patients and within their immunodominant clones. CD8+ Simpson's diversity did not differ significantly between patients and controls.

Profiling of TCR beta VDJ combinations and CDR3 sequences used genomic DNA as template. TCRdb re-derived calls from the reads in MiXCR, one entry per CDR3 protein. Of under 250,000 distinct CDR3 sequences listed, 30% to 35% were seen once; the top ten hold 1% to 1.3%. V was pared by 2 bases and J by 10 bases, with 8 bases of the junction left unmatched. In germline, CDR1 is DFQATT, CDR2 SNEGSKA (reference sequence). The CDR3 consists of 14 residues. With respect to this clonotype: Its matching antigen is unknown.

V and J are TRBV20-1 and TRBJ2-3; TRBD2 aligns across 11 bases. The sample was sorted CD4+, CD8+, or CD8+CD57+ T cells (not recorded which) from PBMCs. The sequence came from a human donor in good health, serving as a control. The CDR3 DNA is TGCAGTGCTAGAACACTAGCGGGGGAGGGGGCGCAGTATTTT. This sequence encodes CSARTLAGEGAQYF.